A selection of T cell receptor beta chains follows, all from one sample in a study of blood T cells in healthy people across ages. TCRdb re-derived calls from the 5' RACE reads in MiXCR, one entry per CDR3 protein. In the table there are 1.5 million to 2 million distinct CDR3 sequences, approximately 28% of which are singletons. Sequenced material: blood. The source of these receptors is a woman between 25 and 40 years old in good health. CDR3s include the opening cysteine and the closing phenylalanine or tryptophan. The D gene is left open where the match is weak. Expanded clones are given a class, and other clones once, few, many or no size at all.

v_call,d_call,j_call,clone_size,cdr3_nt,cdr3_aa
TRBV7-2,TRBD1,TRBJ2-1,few,TGTGCCAGCAGCCAACAGCGTGGGGACAGGGCGTTGAACAATGAGCAGTTCTTC,CASSQQRGDRALNNEQFF
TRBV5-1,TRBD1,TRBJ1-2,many,TGCGCCAGCAGCTTGGAAAATCCGGGACAGGGGGATGGCTACACCTTC,CASSLENPGQGDGYTF
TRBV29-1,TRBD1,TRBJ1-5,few,TGCAGCGCCGGGGACAGTATCAATCAGCCCCAGCATTTT,CSAGDSINQPQHF
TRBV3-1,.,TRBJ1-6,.,TGTGCCAGCAGCCAAGGGGGCTGGTCACCCCTCCACTTT,CASSQGGWSPLHF
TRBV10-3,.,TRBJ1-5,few,TGTGCCGCAAGGGATAGCAATCAGCCCCAGCATTTT,CAARDSNQPQHF
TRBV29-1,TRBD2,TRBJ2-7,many,TGCAGCGTTGTTAGGACTAGCGGGAGCGAGCAGTACTTC,CSVVRTSGSEQYF
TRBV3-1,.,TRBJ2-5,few,TGTGCCAGCAGCCCTCGGGACAAGGCCGGTCAAGAGACCCAGTACTTC,CASSPRDKAGQETQYF
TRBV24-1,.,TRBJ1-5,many,TGTGCCACCAGTGATTCTAGGGGCAATCAGCCCCAGCATTTT,CATSDSRGNQPQHF
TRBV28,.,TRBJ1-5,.,TGTGCCAGCAGTCTCCCCGCGGAATATAGCAATCAGCCCCAGCATTTT,CASSLPAEYSNQPQHF
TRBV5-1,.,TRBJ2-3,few,TGCGCCAGCAGCTTGGGCCTTCGGGGGGCCACTAGCACAGATACGCAGTATTTT,CASSLGLRGATSTDTQYF
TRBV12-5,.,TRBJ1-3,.,TGTGCTAGTGGTTTGGGACAGTCCTCTGGAAACATCATATATTTT,CASGLGQSSGNIIYF
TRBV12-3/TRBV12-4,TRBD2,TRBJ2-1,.,TGTGCCAGCATTTGGGGGGGTAGCGGGGTGGACGGCAATGAGCAGTTCTTC,CASIWGGSGVDGNEQFF
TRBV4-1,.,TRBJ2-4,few,TGCGCCAGCAGCCAAAGTTACGGGACTCCCTCCCCTCTAGCCAAAAACATTCAGTACTTC,CASSQSYGTPSPLAKNIQYF
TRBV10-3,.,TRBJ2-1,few,TGTGCCATCAGTGAGTCGACCCCTGGGGAGCAGTTCTTC,CAISESTPGEQFF
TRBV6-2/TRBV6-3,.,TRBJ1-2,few,TGTGCCAGCAGCGAGTTGGGGCCCCATGGCTACACCTTC,CASSELGPHGYTF
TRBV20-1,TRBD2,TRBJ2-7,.,TGCAGTGTTCCAGCGGGAGGGATTAGATACGAGCAGTACTTC,CSVPAGGIRYEQYF
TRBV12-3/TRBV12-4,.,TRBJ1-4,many,TGTGCCAGCAGTCCCATGGCAACTAATGAAAAACTGTTTTTT,CASSPMATNEKLFF
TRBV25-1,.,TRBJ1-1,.,TGTGCCAGCAGAGAGGGGCTCACTGAAGCTTTCTTT,CASREGLTEAFF
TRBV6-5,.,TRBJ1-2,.,TGTACCAGCAGTACAGACAGGATCACGGGCTACACCTTC,CTSSTDRITGYTF
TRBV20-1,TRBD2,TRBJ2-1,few,TGCAGTGCTAGAGATCTTACTAGCGGGACTTACAATGAGCAGTTCTTC,CSARDLTSGTYNEQFF